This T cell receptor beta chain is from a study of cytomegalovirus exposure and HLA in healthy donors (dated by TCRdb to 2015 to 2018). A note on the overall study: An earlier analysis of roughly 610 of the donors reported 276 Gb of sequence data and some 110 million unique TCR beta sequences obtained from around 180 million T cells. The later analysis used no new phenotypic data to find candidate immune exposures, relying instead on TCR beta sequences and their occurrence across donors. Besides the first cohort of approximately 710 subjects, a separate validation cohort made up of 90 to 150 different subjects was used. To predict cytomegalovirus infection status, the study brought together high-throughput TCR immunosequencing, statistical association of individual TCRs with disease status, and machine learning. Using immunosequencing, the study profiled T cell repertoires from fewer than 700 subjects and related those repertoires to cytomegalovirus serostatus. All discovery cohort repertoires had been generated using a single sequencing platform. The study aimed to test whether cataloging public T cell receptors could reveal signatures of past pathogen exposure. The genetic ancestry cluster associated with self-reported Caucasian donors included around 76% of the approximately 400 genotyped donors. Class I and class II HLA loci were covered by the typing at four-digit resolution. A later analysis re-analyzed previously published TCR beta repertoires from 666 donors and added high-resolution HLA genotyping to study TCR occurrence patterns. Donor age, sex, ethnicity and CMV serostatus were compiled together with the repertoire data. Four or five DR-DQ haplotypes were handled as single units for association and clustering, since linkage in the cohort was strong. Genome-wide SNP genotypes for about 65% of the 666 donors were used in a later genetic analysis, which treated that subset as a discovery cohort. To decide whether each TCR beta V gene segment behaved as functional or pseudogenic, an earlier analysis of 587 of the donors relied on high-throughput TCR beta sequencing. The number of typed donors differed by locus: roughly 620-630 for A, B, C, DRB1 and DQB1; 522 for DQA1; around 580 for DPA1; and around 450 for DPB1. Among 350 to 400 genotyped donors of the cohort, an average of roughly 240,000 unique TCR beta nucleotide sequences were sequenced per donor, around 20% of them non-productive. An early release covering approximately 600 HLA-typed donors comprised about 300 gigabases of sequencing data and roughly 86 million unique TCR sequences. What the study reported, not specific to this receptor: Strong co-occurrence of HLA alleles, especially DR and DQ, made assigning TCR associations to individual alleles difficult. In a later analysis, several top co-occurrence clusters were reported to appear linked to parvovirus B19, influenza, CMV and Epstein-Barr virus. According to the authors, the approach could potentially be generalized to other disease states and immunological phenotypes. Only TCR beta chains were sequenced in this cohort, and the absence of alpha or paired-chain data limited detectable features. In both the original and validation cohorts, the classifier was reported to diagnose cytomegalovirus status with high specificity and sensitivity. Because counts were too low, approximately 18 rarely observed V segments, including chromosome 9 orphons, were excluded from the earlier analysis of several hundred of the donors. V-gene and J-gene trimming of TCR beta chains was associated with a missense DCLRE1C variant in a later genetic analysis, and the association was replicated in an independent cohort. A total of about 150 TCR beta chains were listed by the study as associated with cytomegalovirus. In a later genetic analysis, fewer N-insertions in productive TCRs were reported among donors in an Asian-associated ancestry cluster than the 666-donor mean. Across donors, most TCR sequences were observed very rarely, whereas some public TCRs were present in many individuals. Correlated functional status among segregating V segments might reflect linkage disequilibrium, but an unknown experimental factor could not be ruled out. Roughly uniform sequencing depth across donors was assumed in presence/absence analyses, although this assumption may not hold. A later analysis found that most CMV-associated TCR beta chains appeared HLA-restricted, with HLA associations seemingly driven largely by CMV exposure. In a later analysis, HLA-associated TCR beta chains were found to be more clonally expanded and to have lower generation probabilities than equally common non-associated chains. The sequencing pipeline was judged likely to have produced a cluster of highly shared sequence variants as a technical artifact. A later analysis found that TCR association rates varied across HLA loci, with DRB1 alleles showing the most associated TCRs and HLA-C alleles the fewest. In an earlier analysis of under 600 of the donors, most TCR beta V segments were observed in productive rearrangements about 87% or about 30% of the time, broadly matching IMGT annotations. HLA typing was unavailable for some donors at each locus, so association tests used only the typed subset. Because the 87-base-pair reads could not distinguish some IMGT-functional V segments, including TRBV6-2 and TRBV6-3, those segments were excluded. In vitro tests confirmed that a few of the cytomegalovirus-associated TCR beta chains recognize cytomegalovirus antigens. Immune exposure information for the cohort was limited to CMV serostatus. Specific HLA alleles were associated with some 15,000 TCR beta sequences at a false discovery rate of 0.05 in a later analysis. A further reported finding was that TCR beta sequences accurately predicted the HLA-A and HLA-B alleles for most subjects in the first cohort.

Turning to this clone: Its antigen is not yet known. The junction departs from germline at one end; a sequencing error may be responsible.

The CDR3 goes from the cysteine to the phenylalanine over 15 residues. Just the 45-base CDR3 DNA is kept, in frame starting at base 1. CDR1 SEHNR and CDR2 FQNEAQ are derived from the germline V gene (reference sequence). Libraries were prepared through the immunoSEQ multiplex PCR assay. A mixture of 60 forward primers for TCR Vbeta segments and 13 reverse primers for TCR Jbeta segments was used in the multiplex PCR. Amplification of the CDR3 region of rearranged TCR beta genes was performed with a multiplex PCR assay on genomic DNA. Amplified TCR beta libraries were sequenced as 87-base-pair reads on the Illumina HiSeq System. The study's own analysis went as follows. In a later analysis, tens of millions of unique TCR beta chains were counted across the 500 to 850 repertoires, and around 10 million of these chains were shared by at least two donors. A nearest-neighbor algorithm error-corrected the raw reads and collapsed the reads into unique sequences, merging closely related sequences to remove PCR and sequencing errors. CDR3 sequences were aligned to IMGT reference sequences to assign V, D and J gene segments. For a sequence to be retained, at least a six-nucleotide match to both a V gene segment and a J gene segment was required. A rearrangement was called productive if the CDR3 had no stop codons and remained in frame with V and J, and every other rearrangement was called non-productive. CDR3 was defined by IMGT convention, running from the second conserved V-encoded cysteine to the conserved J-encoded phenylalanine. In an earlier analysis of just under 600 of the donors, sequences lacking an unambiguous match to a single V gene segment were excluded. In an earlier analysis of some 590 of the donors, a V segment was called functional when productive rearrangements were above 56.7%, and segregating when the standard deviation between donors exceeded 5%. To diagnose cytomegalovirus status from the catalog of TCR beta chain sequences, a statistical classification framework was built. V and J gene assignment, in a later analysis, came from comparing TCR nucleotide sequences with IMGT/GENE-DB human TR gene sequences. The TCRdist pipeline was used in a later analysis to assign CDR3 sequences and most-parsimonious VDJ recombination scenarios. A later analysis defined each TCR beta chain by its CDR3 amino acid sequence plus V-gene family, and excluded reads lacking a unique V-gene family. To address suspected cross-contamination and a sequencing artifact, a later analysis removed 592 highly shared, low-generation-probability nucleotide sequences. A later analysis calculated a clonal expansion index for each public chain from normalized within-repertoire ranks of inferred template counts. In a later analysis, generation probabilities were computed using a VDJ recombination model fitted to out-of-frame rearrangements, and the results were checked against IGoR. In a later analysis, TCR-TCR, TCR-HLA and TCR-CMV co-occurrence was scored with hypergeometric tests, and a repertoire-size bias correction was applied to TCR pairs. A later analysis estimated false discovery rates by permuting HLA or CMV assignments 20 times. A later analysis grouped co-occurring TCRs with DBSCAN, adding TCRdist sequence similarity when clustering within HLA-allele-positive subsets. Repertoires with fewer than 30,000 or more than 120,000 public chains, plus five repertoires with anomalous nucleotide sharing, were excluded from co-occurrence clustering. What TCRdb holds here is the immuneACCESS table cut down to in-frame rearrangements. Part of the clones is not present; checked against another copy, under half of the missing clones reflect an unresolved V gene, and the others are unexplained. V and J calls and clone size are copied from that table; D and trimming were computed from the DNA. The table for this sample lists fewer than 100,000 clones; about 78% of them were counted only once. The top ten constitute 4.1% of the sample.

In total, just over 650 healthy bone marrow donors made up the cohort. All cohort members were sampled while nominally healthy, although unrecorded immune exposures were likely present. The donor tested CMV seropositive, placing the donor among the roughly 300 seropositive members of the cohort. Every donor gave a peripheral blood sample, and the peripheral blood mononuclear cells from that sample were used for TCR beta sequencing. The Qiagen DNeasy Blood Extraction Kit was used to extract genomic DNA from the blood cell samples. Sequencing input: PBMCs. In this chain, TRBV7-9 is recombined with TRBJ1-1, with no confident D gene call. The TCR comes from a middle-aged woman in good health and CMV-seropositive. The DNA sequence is TGTTCCAGCAGCTTCGGGGAAAAGGTCTCCACTGAAGCTTTCTTT. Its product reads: CSSSFGEKVSTEAFF.